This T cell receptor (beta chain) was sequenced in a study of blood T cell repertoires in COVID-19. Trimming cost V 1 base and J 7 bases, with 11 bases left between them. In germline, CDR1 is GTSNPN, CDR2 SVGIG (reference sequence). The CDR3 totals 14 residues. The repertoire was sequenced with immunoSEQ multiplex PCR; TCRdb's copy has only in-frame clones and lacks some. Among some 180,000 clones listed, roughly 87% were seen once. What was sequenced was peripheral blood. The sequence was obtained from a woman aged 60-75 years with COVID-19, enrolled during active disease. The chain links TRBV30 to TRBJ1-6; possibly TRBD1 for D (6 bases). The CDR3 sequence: CAWSAQGLNSPLHF. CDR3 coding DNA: TGTGCCTGGAGTGCACAGGGCTTAAATTCACCCCTCCACTTT.